This TCR beta chain was sequenced for a study of blood T cell repertoires in COVID-19. Repertoires were generated with immunoSEQ multiplex PCR, while TCRdb's copy carries only in-frame clones and drops some. Here the sample spans 120,000 to 150,000 clones, 88% being singletons. The germline gives CDR1 GTSNPN, CDR2 SVGIG (reference sequence). With 3 bases clipped from V and 3 bases from J, the junction kept 11 bases outside the gene matches. The CDR3 spans 16 residues. The origin of this receptor is a woman aged 25 to 39 with acute COVID-19. Sequencing was done on a sample of PBMCs or T cells enriched from blood (not recorded which). The chain couples TRBV30 to TRBJ2-7; TRBD2 agrees at 10 bases. The CDR3 is CAWRKKEAGGSYEQYF. CDR3 DNA sequence: TGTGCCTGGAGGAAAAAGGAAGCGGGAGGGAGCTACGAGCAGTACTTC.